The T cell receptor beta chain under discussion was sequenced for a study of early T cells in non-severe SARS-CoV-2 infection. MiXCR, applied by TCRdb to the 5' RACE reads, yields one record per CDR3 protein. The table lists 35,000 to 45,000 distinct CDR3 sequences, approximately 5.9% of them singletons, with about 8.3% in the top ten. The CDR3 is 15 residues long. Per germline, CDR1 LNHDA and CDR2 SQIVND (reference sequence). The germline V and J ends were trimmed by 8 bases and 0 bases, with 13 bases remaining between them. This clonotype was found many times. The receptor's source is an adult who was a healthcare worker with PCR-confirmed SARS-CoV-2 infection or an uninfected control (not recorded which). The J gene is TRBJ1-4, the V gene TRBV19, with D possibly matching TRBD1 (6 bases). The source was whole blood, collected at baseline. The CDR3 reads CASSDRSATNEKLFF. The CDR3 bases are TGTGCCAGTTCCGACAGGTCTGCAACTAATGAAAAACTGTTTTTT.